This T cell receptor beta chain came from a study of shared clonotypes between healthy human individuals. The protocol was immunoSEQ multiplex PCR, while the TCRdb copy is restricted to in-frame clones and leaves out a portion. The table shows 550,000 to 750,000 clones, with 92% occurring only once. Naive CD8 isolation took CD45RO-negative cells positively selected for CCR7 and excluded terminally differentiated effector memory CD45RA+ cells. This TCR came from a man aged 25-45 years in good health. Sequencing was carried out using naive CD8+ T cells sorted from blood.

This CDR3 reads CATSRDLAGGAYNEQFF. The CDR3 DNA reads TGTGCCACCAGCAGGGATCTAGCGGGAGGAGCATACAATGAGCAGTTCTTC. The rearrangement joins TRBV15 to TRBJ2-1; 11 bases fit TRBD2. J gave up 4 bases and V 3 bases, and 8 bases lay outside the gene matches. CDR3 size: 17 residues. Germline CDR1 reads LNHNV; CDR2 reads YYDKDF (reference sequence).